Presented here are 23 T cell receptor beta chains from one specimen sequenced in a study of blood T cell repertoires in COVID-19. The method was immunoSEQ multiplex PCR; TCRdb's version includes in-frame clones alone and lacks a portion of them. Of over 95,000 clones in the sample, about 80% were seen once. Sequenced material: peripheral blood. All receptors come from a woman between 40 and 50 years old with acute or convalescent COVID-19.

This sequence joins TRBV2 and TRBJ2-7, with 9 bases aligning to TRBD2. The germline V gene encodes CDR1 SNHLY and CDR2 FYNNEI. After removal of 6 bases from V and 3 bases from J, the junction contained 15 bases not matched to a gene. This CDR3 region has 17 residues. CDR3 sequence (DNA): TGTGCCAGCAGCCAACAATCAAATAGCGGGGGAAGCTACGAGCAGTACTTC. Translation gives CASSQQSNSGGSYEQYF.

The gene calls are TRBV7-9 and TRBJ1-1, with D tentatively TRBD1 (5 bases). The CDR3 extends over 12 amino acids. V lost 0 bases and J lost 7, with 6 bases in between. Germline V CDR1 and CDR2: SEHNR, FQNEAQ (reference sequence). CDR3 loop: CASSLATDEAFF. The CDR3, as DNA: TGTGCCAGCAGCTTAGCGACAGATGAAGCTTTCTTT.

This chain uses TRBV30 with TRBJ2-1, with TRBD2 as a possible D gene (7 bases). Deletions cut 4 bases from V and 10 bases from J, with 14 bases between. CDR1 and CDR2 from the germline V gene are GTSNPN and SVGIG (reference sequence). This CDR3 region has 12 residues. CDR3 sequence: CAWIPGGREQFF. For the CDR3, the DNA is TGTGCCTGGATCCCGGGGGGCAGGGAGCAGTTCTTC.

The chain has TRBV27 and TRBJ2-7, with TRBD2 as a possible D gene (7 bases). Germline V CDR1 and CDR2: MNHEY, SMNVEV (reference sequence). CDR3 length equals 13 residues. V gave up 4 bases and J gave up 3 bases, with 10 bases separating them. CDR3 sequence reads: CASSWGGGYEQYF. The CDR3 region has the DNA TGTGCCAGCAGTTGGGGAGGGGGCTACGAGCAGTACTTC.

The chain carries TRBV2 and TRBJ1-1; 7 nucleotides line up with TRBD1. The V segment lost 9 bases and the J segment 0 bases; nucleotides outside the gene matches: 4. Germline V gene data show CDR1 as SNHLY and CDR2 as FYNNEI. The CDR3 spans 13 residues. The CDR3 sequence: CARDRVLNTEAFF. For the CDR3, the DNA is TGTGCCAGAGACAGGGTCCTGAACACTGAAGCTTTCTTT. The entire variable domain, with the rest obtained from reference TRBV2 and TRBJ1-1, is as follows: EPEVTQTPSHQVTQMGQEVILRCVPISNHLYFYWYRQILGQKVEFLVSFYNNEISEKSEIFDDQFSVERPDGSNFTLKIRSTKLEDSAMYFCARDRVLNTEAFFGQGTRLTVV.

The chain uses TRBV5-5 and TRBJ2-1; D might be TRBD2 (6 bases). Looked up from germline, CDR1 is SGHKS and CDR2 is YYEKEE (reference sequence). Trimming removed 1 base at V and 0 bases at J, with 14 bases between. This CDR3 is built from 17 residues. DNA for the CDR3: TGTGCCAGCAGCTTGTTGGTGGCGGGGAGCTCCTACAATGAGCAGTTCTTC. Translating it yields CASSLLVAGSSYNEQFF.

A remark on this clone: The DNA is omitted, as the CDR3 cannot be located on it reliably, and the CDR3 follows TCRdb's listing. The chain employs TRBV21-1 and TRBJ2-6; the table's TRBD2 call for D was not verified on the DNA. TRBV21-1 is a listed pseudogene. The CDR3 length is 16 residues, termini included. CDR3 sequence: CASSWGEGTGANVLTF.

This rearrangement joins TRBV30 to TRBJ1-6; D is unclear. Trimming shortened V by 5 bases and J by 7 bases, and 18 bases separated the two germline ends. Looked up from germline, CDR1 is GTSNPN and CDR2 is SVGIG (reference sequence). CDR3 length equals 15 residues. The CDR3: CAWGRGSSPNSPLHF. The DNA of the CDR3 is TGTGCCTGGGGAAGAGGCAGCTCCCCAAATTCACCCCTCCACTTT.

The rearrangement links TRBV15 to TRBJ1-2, with 7 bases lining up with TRBD1. Germline CDR1 and CDR2: LNHNV and YYDKDF (reference sequence). The CDR3 length is 12 residues. V was clipped by 7 bases and J by 8 bases; unmatched bases: 7. CDR3 nucleotide sequence: TGTGCCACCAAAAAGGGGGCGCGGGGCTACACCTTC. It translates to CATKKGARGYTF. Variable domain in full (rest from reference TRBV15 and TRBJ1-2): DAMVIQNPRYQVTQFGKPVTLSCSQTLNHNVMYWYQQKSSQAPKLLFHYYDKDFNNEADTPDNFQSRRPNTSFCFLDIRSPGLGDTAMYLCATKKGARGYTFGSGTRLTVV.

The rearrangement uses TRBV7-2 and TRBJ2-3; D remains unclear. This CDR3 region has 13 residues. The germline CDR1 and CDR2 sequences are SGHTA and FQGNSA. Between the trimmed V and J ends, which lost 5 bases and 4 bases, there was a span of 10 bases. The CDR3, as DNA: TGTGCCAGCAGCGTTCAGGTATCAGATACGCAGTATTTT. Translated: CASSVQVSDTQYF. The full variable domain, rest sourced from reference TRBV7-2 and TRBJ2-3, is GAGVSQSPSNKVTEKGKDVELRCDPISGHTALYWYRQSLGQGLEFLIYFQGNSAPDKSGLPSDRFSAERTGGSVSTLTIQRTQQEDSAVYLCASSVQVSDTQYFGPGTRLTVL.

The V and J genes are TRBV7-8 and TRBJ1-1; the match to TRBD1 covers 7 bases. The CDR3 runs 14 residues. V lost 8 bases, J lost 5 bases, and 11 bases stayed unmatched. Looked up from germline, CDR1 is SGHVS and CDR2 is FQNEAQ. The CDR3 DNA is TGTGCCAGCGGAAAAACAGGGGATCAAACTGAAGCTTTCTTT. Its protein is CASGKTGDQTEAFF.

In this sample, this clone turned up a few times. The chain couples TRBV30 to TRBJ2-7, with a tentative D call TRBD2 (6 bases). Trimming took off 2 bases at V and 0 bases at J, with 11 bases between the two ends. The germline V gene has CDR1 GTSNPN and CDR2 SVGIG (reference sequence). This CDR3 is 14 amino acids long. The CDR3 coding sequence is TGTGCCTGGAGTTTAGGAGGGAGCTCCTACGAGCAGTACTTC. Translating it yields CAWSLGGSSYEQYF.

This clone was counted once. The genes are TRBV7-9 and TRBJ1-2; D not resolved. Trimming pared 0 bases from V and 7 bases from J, leaving 12 bases between. The CDR3 runs to 14 residues. In germline, CDR1 is SEHNR, CDR2 FQNEAQ (reference sequence). The CDR3 DNA sequence: TGTGCCAGCAGCTTAGCAGCGGACCCCTCTGGCTACACCTTC. As protein: CASSLAADPSGYTF.

The sample holds one count of this clone. The chain joins TRBV4-3 to TRBJ1-2; 8 positions agree with TRBD1. This CDR3 has 17 residues. Trimming took 0 bases from V and 2 from J; bases not matched to a gene: 8. The germline V gene encodes CDR1 LGHNA and CDR2 YSLEER. For the CDR3, the DNA is TGCGCCAGCAGCCAAGATCCCGGACAGGGTCTAAACTATGGCTACACCTTC. It encodes CASSQDPGQGLNYGYTF.

V gene TRBV19 combines with J gene TRBJ2-5, with D possibly matching TRBD2 (6 bases). The V gene's germline CDR1 is LNHDA and CDR2 SQIVND (reference sequence). This CDR3 has 15 amino acids. Trimming stripped 1 base from V and 1 base from J, with 10 bases between. The CDR3 DNA follows: TGTGCCAGTAGTATAGGTGCCGGGGGCCAAGAGACCCAGTACTTC. Its protein is CASSIGAGGQETQYF.

The J gene is TRBJ2-7, the V gene TRBV19; 7 bases map to TRBD2. V was clipped by 5 bases and J by 2 bases; unmatched bases: 9. CDR1 and CDR2 (germline): LNHDA, SQIVND (reference sequence). The CDR3 length is 15 residues. The CDR3 is CASSEGGGGTYEQYF. The DNA of the CDR3 is TGTGCCAGTAGTGAAGGTGGCGGGGGTACCTACGAGCAGTACTTC.

This clone was seen more than once but under ten times. This chain uses TRBV7-9 with TRBJ1-6; unclear D gene. The germline CDR1 and CDR2 sequences are SEHNR and FQNEAQ (reference sequence). CDR3 size: 14 residues. V dropped 5 bases and J dropped 1 base, with 6 bases sitting between them. The CDR3 DNA is TGTGCCAGCAGCGCGGTGTCCTATAATTCACCCCTCCACTTT. Translated, it gives CASSAVSYNSPLHF.

The V call is TRBV6-5, the J call TRBJ2-2; TRBD1 is a possible D gene (5 bases). The CDR3 extends over 14 amino acids. Per the germline V gene, CDR1 is MNHEY and CDR2 is SVGAGI. V lost 8 bases, J lost 6 bases, and 16 bases lay in between. The CDR3 coding sequence is TGTGCCAGCTTAAAAACCAGGGTAGCCGGGGAGCTGTTTTTT. Amino acid sequence: CASLKTRVAGELFF.

This sequence joins TRBV2 and TRBJ1-1; no clear D gene. There are 14 residues in the CDR3. V lost 1 base, J lost 0 bases, and 6 bases lay in between. Germline V gene data show CDR1 as SNHLY and CDR2 as FYNNEI. CDR3 DNA sequence: TGTGCCAGCAGTGAAGTGAGGGTGAACACTGAAGCTTTCTTT. Translation gives CASSEVRVNTEAFF.

The rearrangement links TRBV2 to TRBJ1-2; 8 bases are a match to TRBD1. V shed 5 bases, J shed 5 bases, and the junction held 7 bases outside the gene matches. Per the germline V gene, CDR1 is SNHLY and CDR2 is FYNNEI. This CDR3 is 14 amino acids long. The CDR3 nucleotides are TGTGCCAGCAGTTTTCAGGGGGCAGATTATGGCTACACCTTC. Protein: CASSFQGADYGYTF.

The genes are TRBV19 and TRBJ2-3; D gene uncertain. The CDR3 loop spans 15 amino acids. Germline-derived CDR1 and CDR2 are LNHDA and SQIVND (reference sequence). In DNA form, the CDR3 reads TGTGCGAGAAATCCAGAGTGTTCTAGTACAGATACGCAGTATTTT. Translation gives CARNPECSSTDTQYF.

The chain carries TRBV5-1 and TRBJ2-1; 10 nucleotides line up with TRBD2. The CDR3 loop spans 15 amino acids. V trimming: 5 bases; J trimming: 3 bases; junction bases outside the gene matches: 5. Germline V lookup: CDR1 SGHRS, CDR2 YFSETQ. This chain's CDR3 is CASSQRGGLYNEQFF. The CDR3 DNA reads as TGCGCCAGCAGTCAGCGGGGGGGCCTCTACAATGAGCAGTTCTTC.

The gene calls are TRBV27 and TRBJ1-2; TRBD1 matches 9 bases. Losses at the gene ends were 4 bases for V and 8 bases for J; bases not matched to a gene: 20. In germline, CDR1 is MNHEY, CDR2 SMNVEV (reference sequence). This CDR3 has 18 residues. Here the CDR3 reads CASSSLGKTGGDLLGYTF. The CDR3 DNA follows: TGTGCCAGCAGTTCTCTGGGAAAGACAGGGGGGGACCTGCTAGGCTACACCTTC.